A selection of T cell receptor beta chains follows, all from one sample in a study of cytomegalovirus exposure and HLA in healthy donors. Using immunoSEQ multiplex PCR, the repertoire was profiled, and TCRdb retains in-frame clones only, with some absent. Seen here are tens of thousands of clones, roughly three quarters observed once, and the top ten hold less than 3.5%. Sequencing input: PBMCs. These receptors originate from a woman aged 30 to 39 in good health and CMV-seronegative. CDR3s include the opening cysteine and the closing phenylalanine or tryptophan. Fields, in order: V gene, D gene, clone size, J gene, CDR3 DNA, CDR3 protein. D genes are given only for firm matches. Part of the rows lack a size; the others show once, few, many or a class for expanded clones.

>TRBV12-5|TRBD1|NA|TRBJ2-5
TGTGCTAGTGGTTCAGGGGACAGCCAAGAGACCCAGTACTTC
CASGSGDSQETQYF
>TRBV27|NA|NA|TRBJ2-2
TGTGCCAGCCTACCGGGATCACCGAACACCGGGGAGCTGTTTTTT
CASLPGSPNTGELFF
>TRBV19|TRBD1|NA|TRBJ1-1
TGTGCCACTAGACAGGGATTGAACACTGAAGCTTTCTTT
CATRQGLNTEAFF
>TRBV15|TRBD2|NA|TRBJ2-5
TGTGCCACCAGCAGAGATAGGGCGGGGGGAGAGACCCAGTACTTC
CATSRDRAGGETQYF
>TRBV7-2|NA|NA|TRBJ2-5
TGTGCCAGCAGCTTAGTTGGGGGCGCAGACCAAGAGACCCAGTACTTC
CASSLVGGADQETQYF
>TRBV5-5|NA|NA|TRBJ2-3
TGTGCCAGCAGCTTGGGCAGGGGAGCAGATACGCAGTATTTT
CASSLGRGADTQYF
>TRBV7-8|TRBD2|NA|TRBJ2-7
TGTGCCAGCAGCCACGGACTAGCGGGAGAGCAGTACTTC
CASSHGLAGEQYF
>TRBV19|NA|NA|TRBJ1-2
TGTGCCAGTAGCATATCCCCCCCAGGAACCCGTGGCTACACCTTC
CASSISPPGTRGYTF
>TRBV30|NA|NA|TRBJ1-1
TGTGCCTGGGGGCTACAGTTTGAAGCTTTCTTT
CAWGLQFEAFF
>TRBV5-1|NA|once|TRBJ1-3
TGCGCCAGCAGCCAAGACAGTTTGGGGTCTGGAAACACCATATATTTT
CASSQDSLGSGNTIYF
>TRBV4-1|TRBD2|NA|TRBJ2-1
TGCGCCAGCAGCCACGGACTAGCGGGAGGCGCCTACAATGAGCAGTTCTTC
CASSHGLAGGAYNEQFF
>TRBV6-1|NA|NA|TRBJ2-4
TGTGCCAGCAGTGAAGACAGTACACACAAAAACATTCAGTACTTC
CASSEDSTHKNIQYF
>TRBV30|TRBD1|once|TRBJ1-1
TGTGCCTGGACAGGGGGCGCGGCTGAAGCTTTCTTT
CAWTGGAAEAFF
>TRBV5-6|NA|NA|TRBJ1-6
TGTGCCAGCAGCTGGGGCCCTGGCGGTAATTCACCCCTCCACTTT
CASSWGPGGNSPLHF
>TRBV19|NA|few|TRBJ1-4
TGTGCCAGTAGTTTAGGAAAGGCGGGTAATGAAAAACTGTTTTTT
CASSLGKAGNEKLFF